The source of this T cell receptor beta chain is a study of Graves' ophthalmopathy and Graves' hyperthyroidism. The V gene's germline CDR1 is KGHSH and CDR2 LQKENI. This CDR3 spans 16 amino acids. V gave up 5 bases and J gave up 1 base; unmatched junction bases: 6. The diagnosis combined clinical symptoms, thyroxine, TRAb, thyroid ultrasound and orbital computed tomography scans. As the template, RNA transcripts were used to amplify TCR beta CDR3 regions. In the first round, RT-PCR was carried out with HTBI primers, and a multiplex PCR formed the second round. TCRdb re-analysed the multiplex PCR reads in MiXCR, keeping a single row per CDR3 protein. The sample consists of about 160,000 distinct CDR3 sequences, 30% to 45% of them appearing once.

This sequence joins TRBV18 and TRBJ2-7; 12 bases align to TRBD2. This TCR was recovered from a woman aged 40 to 50 with Graves' ophthalmopathy. Sequenced material: peripheral blood. The CDR3 region has the DNA TGTGCCAGCTCAGGACTAGCGGGGCTTCAATCCTACGAGCAGTACTTC. Amino acid sequence: CASSGLAGLQSYEQYF.